These 30 T cell receptor beta chains came from one sample sequenced in a study of molecular identifiers for immune sequencing clone quantification. TCRdb ran MiXCR on the PCR reads and lists one entry per CDR3 protein. The table includes just under 650,000 distinct CDR3 sequences, roughly 21% detected once. The sequenced sample was naive CD8+ T cells from blood, with Jurkat cell RNA spiked in. This sample's subset: FACS-sorted CD8+CD4-CCR7+CD45RA+ naive T cells. These receptors originate from a human donor in good health. Some libraries in this study had Jurkat cell RNA spiked in.

On this clonotype itself: A single base separates this from a much larger clone, so it may be a read error. The chain's CDR3 is CASLNTGSGAGELFF. Here the CDR3 DNA reads TGTGCCAGCCTCAATACAGGGAGTGGCGCCGGGGAGCTGTTTTTT. The rearrangement joins TRBV6-2 or TRBV6-3 to TRBJ2-2; TRBD1 is a possible D gene (6 bases). Germline-derived CDR1 and CDR2 are MNHEY and SVGEGT. The length of the CDR3 is 15 residues. The V end lost 8 bases, the J end lost 6 bases, and 19 bases lay between the germline ends.

In this sample, this clonotype turned up many times. CDR3 DNA: TGTGCCAGCGTCGACGGGGGGGATGGGACTGGAAACACCATATATTTT. Its protein is CASVDGGDGTGNTIYF. The V call is TRBV7-9, the J call TRBJ1-3; tentative D call: TRBD1 (5 bases). Trimming removed 8 bases from V and 2 bases from J, with 19 bases in between. The germline V gene has CDR1 SEHNR and CDR2 FQNEAQ (reference sequence). The CDR3 consists of 16 residues.

On this clonotype itself: A much bigger clone sits one base away, suggesting this may be a read error. The V and J genes are TRBV7-6 and TRBJ2-3; D gene unclear. The CDR3 has 13 amino acids. Trimming removed 10 bases from V and 2 bases from J, with 13 bases in between. Per germline, CDR1 SGHVS and CDR2 FNYEAQ. The CDR3 DNA follows: TGTGCCATTAGCCGGGCTGTCACAGATACGCAGTATTTT. This gives the protein CAISRAVTDTQYF.

This clonotype was seen at least ten times. V is TRBV19 and J is TRBJ2-1; TRBD1 or TRBD2 may be the D gene (6 bases each). The CDR3 contains 15 residues. The germline V gene encodes CDR1 LNHDA and CDR2 SQIVND (reference sequence). V was trimmed by 9 bases and J by 6 bases, leaving 21 bases between them. The CDR3 coding sequence is TGTGCCAGCAAGATGACAGGAGGGCCCGGCAATGAGCAGTTCTTC. As protein: CASKMTGGPGNEQFF. The full variable domain, with the rest looked up from reference TRBV19 and TRBJ2-1, is DGGITQSPKYLFRKEGQNVTLSCEQNLNHDAMYWYRQDPGQGLRLIYYSQIVNDFQKGDIAEGYSVSREKKESFPLTVTSAQKNPTAFYLCASKMTGGPGNEQFFGPGTRLTVL.

This clonotype was seen many times. The rearrangement links TRBV6-5 to TRBJ2-3; 11 bases match TRBD2. Germline V CDR1 and CDR2: MNHEY, SVGAGI. The CDR3 is 18 residues long. V was clipped by 4 bases and J by 5 bases; unmatched bases: 14. In nucleotides, the CDR3 is TGTGCCAGCAGTTCCTCGGGACTAGCGGTTCCCCCGCAAGATACGCAGTATTTT. It translates to CASSSSGLAVPPQDTQYF.

This clonotype was detected many times. This chain links TRBV19 with TRBJ2-3; D is unresolved. This CDR3 contains 12 residues. With 4 bases removed from V and 13 bases from J, the gap between germline ends came to 15 bases. Germline V CDR1 and CDR2: LNHDA, SQIVND (reference sequence). The chain's CDR3 is CASSNPPQREYF. For the CDR3, the DNA is TGTGCCAGTAGTAACCCACCCCAAAGGGAGTATTTT.

J is TRBJ1-1 and V is TRBV12-3 or TRBV12-4; D is unresolved. This CDR3 region has 14 residues. The V end lost 0 bases, the J end lost 0 bases, and 5 bases lay between the germline ends. In DNA form, the CDR3 reads TGTGCCAGCAGTTTAGCGGACCTGAACACTGAAGCTTTCTTT. Amino acid sequence: CASSLADLNTEAFF.

Comment on this clonotype: A much larger clone is a single base away; this may be a read error. The chain is built from TRBV20-1 and TRBJ2-5; no definite D call. Germline CDR1 reads DFQATT; CDR2 reads SNEGSKA (reference sequence). The length of the CDR3 is 14 residues. CDR3 sequence reads: CSAREDPGQGTQYF. CDR3 nucleotides: TGCAGTGCTAGAGAGGATCCCGGCCAAGGGACCCAGTACTTC.

This clonotype was seen at least ten times. V gene TRBV7-9 combines with J gene TRBJ2-3; D may be TRBD2 (7 bases). The germline CDR1 and CDR2 sequences are SEHNR and FQNEAQ (reference sequence). CDR3 length equals 18 residues. The V and J ends lost 4 bases and 2 bases respectively, with 22 bases between them. As DNA, the CDR3 is TGTGCCAGCAGCTCCTACCCCGGGCGGGGGCCTCTCACAGATACGCAGTATTTT. This sequence encodes CASSSYPGRGPLTDTQYF.

This clonotype was seen many times. This chain uses TRBV4-1 with TRBJ1-5, with D possibly being TRBD1 (6 bases). CDR1 and CDR2 from the germline V gene are MGHRA and YSYEKL. The CDR3 consists of 17 residues. The germline V and J ends were trimmed by 0 bases and 5 bases, with 17 bases remaining between them. The CDR3 spells CASSQDLAGTIDQPQHF. The CDR3 DNA is TGCGCCAGCAGCCAAGATCTTGCAGGGACAATTGATCAGCCCCAGCATTTT.

In regard to this clonotype: A much larger clone is a single base away; this may be a read error. V is TRBV6-2 or TRBV6-3 and J is TRBJ2-3; 10 bases agree with TRBD1. This CDR3 spans 19 amino acids. The V gene's germline CDR1 is MNHEY and CDR2 SVGEGT. DNA of the CDR3: TGTGCCAGCAGATCCCTGTACCGGGACAGGGGAGTGGAGTCAGATACGCGGTATTTT. Its translation: CASRSLYRDRGVESDTRYF.

V usage is TRBV2 and J usage is TRBJ2-7, with D unclear. In germline, CDR1 is SNHLY, CDR2 FYNNEI. Trimming cost V 7 bases and J 6 bases, with 25 bases left between them. The CDR3 is made up of 16 amino acids. The CDR3 reads CASTPQIWTDLGEQYF. CDR3 nucleotide sequence: TGTGCCAGCACCCCCCAGATCTGGACGGATCTGGGCGAGCAGTACTTC.

Note on this clonotype: One end of the junction varies from germline; a read error may be responsible. CDR3 loop: CASRDHNEQSF. For the CDR3, the DNA is TGTGCCAGCAGGGATCACAATGAGCAGTCCTTC. The rearrangement links TRBV5-6 to TRBJ2-1; D remains unclear. CDR3 length: 11 residues. The germline V gene has CDR1 SGHDT and CDR2 YYEEEE. The complete variable domain, with remaining parts taken from reference TRBV5-6 and TRBJ2-1, reads DAGVTQSPTHLIKTRGQQVTLRCSPKSGHDTVSWYQQALGQGPQFIFQYYEEEERQRGNFPDRFSGHQFPNYSSELNVNALLLGDSALYLCASRDHNEQSFGPGTRLTVL.

This clonotype came up many times. DNA of the CDR3: TGCAGTGCTGGCCGGGACAAAGGCGCAAATCAGCCCCAGCATTTT. It translates to CSAGRDKGANQPQHF. The V gene is TRBV20-1, the J gene TRBJ1-5; maybe TRBD1 (6 bases). The germline V gene encodes CDR1 DFQATT and CDR2 SNEGSKA (reference sequence). There are 15 residues in the CDR3. With 5 bases removed from V and 4 bases from J, the gap between germline ends came to 18 bases.

The rearrangement links TRBV4-2 to TRBJ2-5; 12 bases map to TRBD2. V was clipped by 4 bases and J by 5 bases; unmatched bases: 8. This CDR3 region has 16 residues. The germline V gene has CDR1 LGHNA and CDR2 YNFKEQ. CDR3 coding DNA: TGTGCCAGCAGCCGCCGACTAGCGGGGGCTCTGGAGACCCAGTACTTC. Translating gives CASSRRLAGALETQYF.

This clonotype was detected ten times or more. The V and J genes are TRBV14 and TRBJ1-1, with D hard to call. CDR1 is SGHDN, CDR2 FVKESK, per germline. The CDR3 is made up of 13 amino acids. With 4 bases removed from V and 2 bases from J, the gap between germline ends came to 8 bases. The CDR3: CASSPPQNTEAFF. The CDR3 DNA follows: TGTGCCAGCAGCCCCCCCCAAAACACTGAAGCTTTCTTT.

A remark on this clonotype: This CDR3 fails to terminate in the conserved phenylalanine or tryptophan, so it likely reflects a read error. The chain uses TRBV6-5 and TRBJ2-7; tentatively, D is TRBD2 (6 bases). Germline CDR1 is MNHEY and CDR2 is SVGAGI. Trimming cost V 8 bases and J 3 bases, with 11 bases left between them. There are 12 residues in the CDR3. The CDR3 loop reads CASGGSVYEQYL. The CDR3 DNA is TGTGCCAGCGGGGGGTCCGTCTACGAGCAGTACCTC.

This clonotype was found many times. Here the CDR3 reads CASSLIGGLQETQYF. The CDR3 DNA follows: TGTGCCAGCAGCTTAATTGGAGGGTTGCAAGAGACCCAGTACTTC. The V gene is TRBV7-3, the J gene TRBJ2-5; D perhaps matches TRBD2 (6 bases). V shed 1 base and J shed 2 bases, with 11 bases lying between them. CDR1 SGHTA and CDR2 FQGTGA come from the germline V gene. CDR3 length: 15 amino acids. The full variable domain, completed using reference TRBV7-3 and TRBJ2-5, is GAGVSQTPSNKVTEKGKYVELRCDPISGHTALYWYRQSLGQGPEFLIYFQGTGAADDSGLPNDRFFAVRPEGSVSTLKIQRTERGDSAVYLCASSLIGGLQETQYFGPGTRLLVL.

The V call is TRBV4-1, the J call TRBJ1-3; D gene uncertain. Germline V gene data show CDR1 as MGHRA and CDR2 as YSYEKL. V dropped 1 base and J dropped 7 bases, with 11 bases sitting between them. This CDR3 contains 14 residues. CDR3 bases: TGCGCCAGCAGCCAAGGGAAGGAGCGGAACACCATATATTTT. Its protein is CASSQGKERNTIYF.

This clonotype showed up just a few times. The germline gene is not matched at one end of the junction; a read error may be the cause. The CDR3 spells CASSIPAGVRGF. The CDR3 coding sequence is TGTGCCAGTAGTATACCAGCGGGGGTTAGAGGCTTC. The chain joins TRBV19 to TRBJ2-7, with 8 bases fitting TRBD2. This CDR3 is 12 amino acids long. The germline V gene encodes CDR1 LNHDA and CDR2 SQIVND (reference sequence).

The chain has TRBV6-2 or TRBV6-3 and TRBJ2-1; TRBD2 matches at 10 bases. Germline loops: CDR1 MNHEY, CDR2 SVGEGT. J gave up 9 bases and V 1 base, and 6 bases lay outside the gene matches. The CDR3 consists of 15 residues. This CDR3 reads CASSYFTSGDSEQFF. The CDR3 region has the DNA TGTGCCAGCAGTTACTTCACTAGCGGGGACAGTGAGCAGTTCTTC.

This clonotype was observed a few times. Being one base from a much bigger clone, this may be a read error. The V call is TRBV29-1, the J call TRBJ2-2; tentatively, D is TRBD2 (5 bases). The CDR3 consists of 16 residues. Trimming shortened V by 0 bases and J by 3 bases, and 14 bases separated the two germline ends. Germline CDR1 reads SQVTM; CDR2 reads ANQGSEA. The CDR3 spells CSVEDHQRMDTGELFF. The DNA for the CDR3 is TGCAGCGTTGAAGATCATCAGCGGATGGACACCGGGGAGCTGTTTTTT.

This clonotype was seen repeatedly, ten times or more. The chain has TRBV12-5 and TRBJ2-2, with D possibly matching TRBD1 (5 bases). The V end was cut by 7 bases, the J end by 1 base, with 13 bases between. Germline CDR1 and CDR2: LGHNT and FRNRAP. There are 15 residues in the CDR3. As DNA, the CDR3 is TGTGCTAGTGCCGCCCTTACAGGGAACACCGGGGAGCTGTTTTTT. Amino acid sequence: CASAALTGNTGELFF.

This clonotype was recorded at least ten times. This chain connects TRBV24-1 to TRBJ2-3; D is undetermined. Trimming cost V 1 base and J 4 bases, with 8 bases left between them. There are 14 residues in the CDR3. Germline CDR1 KGHDR, CDR2 SFDVKD. Here the CDR3 DNA reads TGTGCCACCAGTGATTTTGGAGAGTCAGATACGCAGTATTTT. Protein sequence: CATSDFGESDTQYF.

Of note for this clonotype: The junction departs from the called germline gene at one end, perhaps through a read error. The genes are TRBV19 and TRBJ2-3; 9 bases are shared with TRBD2. The CDR3 has 15 amino acids. CDR1 and CDR2 from the germline V gene are LNHDA and SQIVND (reference sequence). CDR3 nucleotides: TGTGCCAGTAGTGATAGCGGGGGCTTCACAGATACGCGGTATTTT. Translation: CASSDSGGFTDTRYF.

Turning to this clonotype: Being one base from a much bigger clone, this may be a read error. This sequence joins TRBV24-1 and TRBJ2-7; the match to TRBD2 covers 9 bases. CDR1 and CDR2 from the germline V gene are KGHDR and SFDVKD. The CDR3 covers 14 residues. V lost 3 bases to trimming and J lost 5 bases; unmatched junction nucleotides: 4. CDR3 nucleotide sequence: TGTGCCACCAGTGATCCGCGGGAGGGGCACGAGCAGTACTTC. Amino acids: CATSDPREGHEQYF.

This clonotype was seen ten or more times. CDR3 DNA sequence: TGTGCCAGCAGCTTTGACGCTTACGAGCAGTACTTC. Protein product: CASSFDAYEQYF. The genes are TRBV5-5 and TRBJ2-7, with D unclear. The V gene's germline CDR1 is SGHKS and CDR2 YYEKEE (reference sequence). V gave up 2 bases and J gave up 4 bases, with 7 bases separating them. The CDR3 extends over 12 amino acids.

This chain connects TRBV2 to TRBJ2-3, with 8 positions matching TRBD2. The germline gives CDR1 SNHLY, CDR2 FYNNEI. The CDR3 has 15 residues. Germline trimming cut 2 bases from V and 1 base from J; bases unmatched to any gene: 2. The CDR3 loop reads CASSEMTSGTDTQYF. Here the CDR3 DNA reads TGTGCCAGCAGTGAAATGACTAGCGGCACAGATACGCAGTATTTT. Combining the CDR3 with reference TRBV2 and TRBJ2-3 gives the whole variable domain EPEVTQTPSHQVTQMGQEVILRCVPISNHLYFYWYRQILGQKVEFLVSFYNNEISEKSEIFDDQFSVERPDGSNFTLKIRSTKLEDSAMYFCASSEMTSGTDTQYFGPGTRLTVL.

This clonotype was recorded at least ten times. J is TRBJ2-4 and V is TRBV20-1, with a weak D call TRBD1 (7 bases). There are 15 residues in the CDR3. The V gene's germline CDR1 is DFQATT and CDR2 SNEGSKA (reference sequence). The V end was cut by 1 base, the J end by 5 bases, with 15 bases between. CDR3 amino acids: CSARGEETGQNIQYF. The CDR3, as DNA: TGCAGTGCTAGAGGGGAGGAGACAGGGCAAAACATTCAGTACTTC.

The sample holds many counts of this clonotype. The gene calls are TRBV12-5 and TRBJ1-1, with 8 bases matching TRBD1. The J segment lost 8 bases and the V segment lost 6 bases, leaving 8 bases of the junction unmatched. The CDR3 has 13 residues. CDR1 is LGHNT, CDR2 FRNRAP, per germline. The CDR3 here is CASGPGTGPEAFF. Written as DNA, the CDR3 is TGTGCTAGTGGCCCCGGGACAGGCCCCGAAGCTTTCTTT.